This is a list of T cell receptor beta chains from one sample in a study of response to subunit inactivated influenza vaccine. TCRdb itself ran the RT-PCR reads through MiXCR, one entry per CDR3 protein. Among around 570,000 distinct CDR3 sequences, 7.5% to 8.5% were seen once, and the ten largest hold about an eighth. The sample here was PBMCs from blood, taken less than 30 months after vaccination. These receptors came from a man aged 50 to 69 who received an inactivated influenza vaccine. CDR3s include the opening cysteine and the closing phenylalanine or tryptophan. The order of the fields is clone size, D gene, V gene, J gene, CDR3 DNA, CDR3 protein. D genes are given only for firm matches. Size values are once, few and many counts, or a class for expanded clones, and some rows have none.

clone size: many; D gene: NA; V gene: TRBV20-1; J gene: TRBJ2-1; CDR3 DNA: TGCAGTGCTAGAGATCATTGGCGGAGTCGCTACAATGAGCAGTTCTTC; CDR3 protein: CSARDHWRSRYNEQFF
clone size: many; D gene: NA; V gene: TRBV6-5; J gene: TRBJ1-1; CDR3 DNA: TGTGCCAGCAGCTTAACCCAGAAGAACACTGAAGCTTTCTTT; CDR3 protein: CASSLTQKNTEAFF
clone size: NA; D gene: NA; V gene: TRBV29-1; J gene: TRBJ1-5; CDR3 DNA: TGCAGCGTTGCCGGAGGGGTTAGCAATCAGCCCCAGCATTTT; CDR3 protein: CSVAGGVSNQPQHF
clone size: few; D gene: NA; V gene: TRBV18; J gene: TRBJ1-6; CDR3 DNA: TGTGCCAGCTCACCTAAGAGGGATTCACCCCTCCACTTT; CDR3 protein: CASSPKRDSPLHF
clone size: few; D gene: TRBD1; V gene: TRBV11-2; J gene: TRBJ1-6; CDR3 DNA: TGTGCCAGCAGCTTGACAGGGAACAGTTCACCCCTCCACTTT; CDR3 protein: CASSLTGNSSPLHF
clone size: few; D gene: NA; V gene: TRBV28; J gene: TRBJ2-7; CDR3 DNA: TGTGCCAGCAGTCCCCCGGGGAGGCCCCCCTACGAGCAGTACTTC; CDR3 protein: CASSPPGRPPYEQYF
clone size: many; D gene: TRBD1; V gene: TRBV2; J gene: TRBJ2-1; CDR3 DNA: TGTGCCAGCAGTCCCGGACAGGGTTATGAGCAGTTCTTC; CDR3 protein: CASSPGQGYEQFF
clone size: many; D gene: TRBD1; V gene: TRBV20-1; J gene: TRBJ1-6; CDR3 DNA: TGCAGTGCTAAGCTGGGACAGGCTAGCAATTCACCCCTCCACTTT; CDR3 protein: CSAKLGQASNSPLHF
clone size: NA; D gene: NA; V gene: TRBV12-3/TRBV12-4; J gene: TRBJ1-1; CDR3 DNA: TGTGCCAGCAGCCTGACGGATCTTATGACTGAAGCTTTCTTT; CDR3 protein: CASSLTDLMTEAFF
clone size: NA; D gene: TRBD1; V gene: TRBV20-1; J gene: TRBJ1-6; CDR3 DNA: TGCAGTGCCCCCAGGGGGACGGGATCACCCCTCCACTTT; CDR3 protein: CSAPRGTGSPLHF
clone size: many; D gene: TRBD1; V gene: TRBV6-1; J gene: TRBJ1-5; CDR3 DNA: TGTGCCAGCAGTGAAAGCGCGACAGGGGTCAATCAGCCCCAGCATTTT; CDR3 protein: CASSESATGVNQPQHF
clone size: few; D gene: NA; V gene: TRBV3-1; J gene: TRBJ2-2; CDR3 DNA: TGTGCCAGCAGCCGAACGGACACCGGGGAGCTGTTTTTT; CDR3 protein: CASSRTDTGELFF
clone size: few; D gene: TRBD2; V gene: TRBV18; J gene: TRBJ2-2; CDR3 DNA: TGTGCCAGCTCACAACTAGCGGGTAACACCGGGGAGCTGTTTTTT; CDR3 protein: CASSQLAGNTGELFF
clone size: NA; D gene: NA; V gene: TRBV10-3; J gene: TRBJ2-7; CDR3 DNA: TGTGCCACGGGGGACTTACACTACGAGCAGTACTTC; CDR3 protein: CATGDLHYEQYF
clone size: NA; D gene: NA; V gene: TRBV4-2; J gene: TRBJ2-2; CDR3 DNA: TGTGCCAGCAGCGCAGACAGTTACACCGGGGAGCTGTTTTTT; CDR3 protein: CASSADSYTGELFF
clone size: few; D gene: NA; V gene: TRBV5-1; J gene: TRBJ2-1; CDR3 DNA: TGCGCCAGCACCTTCGGCGGCGGGATCGACAATGAGCAGTTCTTC; CDR3 protein: CASTFGGGIDNEQFF
clone size: many; D gene: NA; V gene: TRBV4-3; J gene: TRBJ2-5; CDR3 DNA: TGCGCCAGCAGCCAAGATAGAGGAACCAGTGGGCGAGGTGAGACCCAGTACTTC; CDR3 protein: CASSQDRGTSGRGETQYF
clone size: few; D gene: NA; V gene: TRBV20-1; J gene: TRBJ2-1; CDR3 DNA: TGCAGTGCTAGAGGGCTTAGCGACTCCTACAATGAGCAGTTCTTC; CDR3 protein: CSARGLSDSYNEQFF
clone size: NA; D gene: NA; V gene: TRBV28; J gene: TRBJ1-2; CDR3 DNA: TGTGCCAGCAGTAAAGTCAGCTATGGCTACACCTTC; CDR3 protein: CASSKVSYGYTF
clone size: many; D gene: NA; V gene: TRBV10-3; J gene: TRBJ2-1; CDR3 DNA: TGTGCCATCGAGCGGGCGGGGTCCAATGAGCAGTTCTTC; CDR3 protein: CAIERAGSNEQFF
clone size: NA; D gene: NA; V gene: TRBV12-5; J gene: TRBJ2-3; CDR3 DNA: TGTGCTAGTGGTTTCGGGGAGAGCACAGATACGCAGTATTTT; CDR3 protein: CASGFGESTDTQYF
clone size: NA; D gene: TRBD1; V gene: TRBV19; J gene: TRBJ1-1; CDR3 DNA: TGTGCCAGTGCGGGACAGGGAAACACTGAAGCTTTCTTT; CDR3 protein: CASAGQGNTEAFF
clone size: few; D gene: TRBD2; V gene: TRBV9; J gene: TRBJ2-6; CDR3 DNA: TGTGCCAGCAGCGTGGGGGGGGCTGGGGCCAACGTCCTGACTTTC; CDR3 protein: CASSVGGAGANVLTF
clone size: many; D gene: NA; V gene: TRBV5-3; J gene: TRBJ2-1; CDR3 DNA: TGTGCCAGAAGCTTTGGGGTCCCGAGCTCCTACAATGAGCAGTTCTTC; CDR3 protein: CARSFGVPSSYNEQFF
clone size: many; D gene: TRBD1; V gene: TRBV5-1; J gene: TRBJ2-1; CDR3 DNA: TGCGCCAGCAGCTTAGAGGACAGGGGAGGCTACAATGAGCAGTTCTTC; CDR3 protein: CASSLEDRGGYNEQFF
clone size: many; D gene: NA; V gene: TRBV5-1; J gene: TRBJ2-1; CDR3 DNA: TGCGCCAGCAGCTTATCCGGACGGAGCTCCTACAATGAGCAGTTCTTC; CDR3 protein: CASSLSGRSSYNEQFF
clone size: few; D gene: NA; V gene: TRBV24-1; J gene: TRBJ2-5; CDR3 DNA: TGTGCCACCAGTGAACCCGGACAGAAAGAGACCCAGTACTTC; CDR3 protein: CATSEPGQKETQYF
clone size: few; D gene: NA; V gene: TRBV4-3; J gene: TRBJ2-7; CDR3 DNA: TGCGCCAGCAGCCAAAGCCGGGACCGGGTCGCCTACGAGCAGTACTTC; CDR3 protein: CASSQSRDRVAYEQYF
clone size: NA; D gene: NA; V gene: TRBV29-1; J gene: TRBJ2-2; CDR3 DNA: TGCAGCGTTTTGGACGCCGGGGAGCTGTTTTTT; CDR3 protein: CSVLDAGELFF
clone size: NA; D gene: NA; V gene: TRBV10-3; J gene: TRBJ1-1; CDR3 DNA: TGTGCCATCAGGGAAGAAGGGGGAACTGAAGCTTTCTTT; CDR3 protein: CAIREEGGTEAFF
clone size: few; D gene: NA; V gene: TRBV11-2; J gene: TRBJ2-2; CDR3 DNA: TGTGCCAGCAGCTTAGTTGTCAGTCCCTCCGGGGAGCTGTTTTTT; CDR3 protein: CASSLVVSPSGELFF
clone size: few; D gene: TRBD2; V gene: TRBV7-2; J gene: TRBJ2-3; CDR3 DNA: TGTGCCAGCAGCACGGGACTAGCTAACACAGATACGCAGTATTTT; CDR3 protein: CASSTGLANTDTQYF
clone size: few; D gene: NA; V gene: TRBV7-2; J gene: TRBJ2-3; CDR3 DNA: TGTGCCAGCAGCCCGCTCTCGGCTAGCCTTCACCCAGATACGCAGTATTTT; CDR3 protein: CASSPLSASLHPDTQYF
clone size: few; D gene: TRBD2; V gene: TRBV5-1; J gene: TRBJ2-3; CDR3 DNA: TGCGCCAGCAGCTCGGGACTAGTCACAGATACGCAGTATTTT; CDR3 protein: CASSSGLVTDTQYF
clone size: NA; D gene: TRBD2; V gene: TRBV11-2; J gene: TRBJ2-1; CDR3 DNA: TGTGCCAGCAGCTTAGAGCCGATAGCGGGAGGGCCGTGGTATGAGCAGTTCTTC; CDR3 protein: CASSLEPIAGGPWYEQFF
clone size: few; D gene: TRBD1; V gene: TRBV12-3/TRBV12-4; J gene: TRBJ1-6; CDR3 DNA: TGTGCCAGCAGTGCGACAGGGGGGATTTCACCCCTCCACTTT; CDR3 protein: CASSATGGISPLHF
clone size: once; D gene: NA; V gene: TRBV18; J gene: TRBJ2-7; CDR3 DNA: TGTGCCGGCTCACGGGAGACAGGGTCCTACGAGCAGTACTTC; CDR3 protein: CAGSRETGSYEQYF